This TCR beta chain came from a study of breast tumors, draining lymph nodes, adjacent tissues. The length of the CDR3 is 14 residues. The germline gives CDR1 DFQATT, CDR2 SNEGSKA (reference sequence). The lymph nodes were axillary draining lymph nodes from breast cancer patients. TCRdb processed the multiplex PCR reads anew with MiXCR; each CDR3 protein has one entry. Found here are fewer than 300,000 distinct CDR3 sequences, less than 40% of them singletons; the top ten hold 1.1% to 1.5%. This clonotype was counted only a few times. A much larger clone sits a single nucleotide away, making a read error possible.

The receptor was derived from a female donor with breast cancer. Some clones in this sample may be carry-over from other donors' samples. The chain carries TRBV20-1 and TRBJ2-1; weak D call: TRBD2 (5 bases). Sequenced input: axillary lymph node tissue. CDR3 DNA: TGCAGTGCTAGTGCTAGCCTAAACTACACTGAGCAGTTCTTC. Residues: CSASASLNYTEQFF.